Below are 27 T cell receptor beta chains sequenced from a single sample in a study of blood T cell repertoires in COVID-19. Measured with immunoSEQ multiplex PCR; TCRdb has only the in-frame clones, and not every one. The sample yields approximately 100,000 clones, 82% seen once. The sequencing input was peripheral blood. The receptors were gathered from a man between 65 and 79 years old with acute or convalescent COVID-19.

V gene TRBV19 combines with J gene TRBJ2-5; 12 bases map to TRBD1. J was trimmed by 5 bases and V by 9 bases; bases with no gene match: 10. Germline loops: CDR1 LNHDA, CDR2 SQIVND (reference sequence). This CDR3 comprises 15 residues. This CDR3 reads CARAIRDRGHETQYF. DNA of the CDR3: TGTGCCAGGGCGATAAGGGACAGGGGGCACGAGACCCAGTACTTC. The full variable domain, in which reference TRBV19 and TRBJ2-5 provide the parts outside the CDR3, is DGGITQSPKYLFRKEGQNVTLSCEQNLNHDAMYWYRQDPGQGLRLIYYSQIVNDFQKGDIAEGYSVSREKKESFPLTVTSAQKNPTAFYLCARAIRDRGHETQYFGPGTRLLVL.

This clone has just a few counts. The chain links TRBV2 to TRBJ2-1, with 7 bases matching TRBD2. Germline CDR1 reads SNHLY; CDR2 reads FYNNEI. Trimming removed 4 bases from V and 0 bases from J; junction bases left unmatched: 3. The CDR3 length is 15 residues. The chain's CDR3 is CASSVGLVSYNEQFF. CDR3 nucleotides: TGTGCCAGCAGTGTCGGACTAGTCTCCTACAATGAGCAGTTCTTC.

The chain combines TRBV3-1 (or the pseudogene TRBV3-2) with TRBJ1-2; TRBD1 is a possible D gene (5 bases). Trimming took off 4 bases at V and 2 bases at J, with 11 bases between the two ends. Germline V gene data show CDR1 as LGHDT and CDR2 as YNNKEL (reference sequence). This CDR3 is 14 amino acids long. The DNA of the CDR3 is TGTGCCAGCAGCCTCGGGGGGTTCAACTATGGCTACACCTTC. Residues: CASSLGGFNYGYTF.

This chain uses TRBV14 with TRBJ2-3; tentative D call: TRBD2 (5 bases). This CDR3 has 14 amino acids. V shed 2 bases and J shed 4 bases, with 10 bases lying between them. Germline V gene sequence: CDR1 SGHDN, CDR2 FVKESK. The CDR3 bases are TGTGCCAGCAGCCAAAGAAGGGAGTCAGATACGCAGTATTTT. Translation: CASSQRRESDTQYF. The entire variable domain, with the rest obtained from reference TRBV14 and TRBJ2-3, is as follows: EAGVTQFPSHSVIEKGQTVTLRCDPISGHDNLYWYRRVMGKEIKFLLHFVKESKQDESGMPNNRFLAERTGGTYSTLKVQPAELEDSGVYFCASSQRRESDTQYFGPGTRLTVL.

The CDR3 loop is CASRPASGRARDGELFF. The CDR3 nucleotides read TGTGCCAGCAGGCCCGCTAGCGGGAGGGCCCGGGACGGGGAGCTGTTTTTT. The chain has TRBV28 and TRBJ2-2; the match to TRBD2 covers 12 bases. The V gene's germline CDR1 is MDHEN and CDR2 SYDVKM. The CDR3 totals 17 residues. V trimming: 6 bases; J trimming: 7 bases; junction bases outside the gene matches: 12.

The V call is TRBV30, the J call TRBJ1-1, with 10 bases matching TRBD1. Germline CDR1 is GTSNPN and CDR2 is SVGIG (reference sequence). The CDR3 runs 13 residues. After removal of 4 bases from V and 4 bases from J, the junction contained 3 bases not matched to a gene. CDR3 DNA sequence: TGTGCCTGGACACGGACAGGGGGCACTGAAGCTTTCTTT. Translation gives CAWTRTGGTEAFF.

V and J are TRBV6-5 and TRBJ1-5; 8 nucleotides agree with TRBD1. The CDR3 extends over 14 amino acids. V dropped 5 bases and J dropped 6; count of bases not matched to a gene: 6. CDR1 is MNHEY and CDR2 is SVGAGI in the germline V gene. As DNA, the CDR3 is TGTGCCAGCAGTCCAGACAGGGGTGCTCAGCCCCAGCATTTT. The encoded protein is CASSPDRGAQPQHF.

This clone was detected a few times. J is TRBJ1-2 and V is TRBV4-1, with D maybe TRBD1 (6 bases). The germline CDR1 and CDR2 sequences are MGHRA and YSYEKL. Trimming removed 1 base from V and 4 bases from J, with 13 bases in between. This CDR3 is built from 15 residues. The CDR3 DNA follows: TGCGCCAGCAGCCAAGGATTTTCAGGGGCCTATGGCTACACCTTC. Its protein product is CASSQGFSGAYGYTF.

This chain uses TRBV18 with TRBJ1-5; possible D gene TRBD1, 6 bases. CDR3 length equals 13 residues. The germline V gene encodes CDR1 KGHSH and CDR2 LQKENI. V dropped 6 bases and J dropped 5 bases, with 11 bases sitting between them. The chain's CDR3 is CASSSDRDQPQHF. The CDR3 coding sequence is TGTGCCAGCTCGTCGGACAGAGATCAGCCCCAGCATTTT. The variable domain in full, with the rest retrieved from reference TRBV18 and TRBJ1-5, is NAGVMQNPRHLVRRRGQEARLRCSPMKGHSHVYWYRQLPEEGLKFMVYLQKENIIDESGMPKERFSAEFPKEGPSILRIQQVVRGDSAAYFCASSSDRDQPQHFGDGTRLSIL.

This clone occurred a few times. The J gene is TRBJ1-6, the V gene TRBV27; 9 bases are a match to TRBD1. This CDR3 contains 14 residues. Losses at the gene ends were 8 bases for V and 11 bases for J; bases not matched to a gene: 10. The V gene's germline CDR1 is MNHEY and CDR2 SMNVEV (reference sequence). The chain's CDR3 is CASRDRVQVTPLHF. In nucleotides, the CDR3 is TGTGCCAGCCGGGACAGGGTCCAGGTAACACCCCTCCACTTT.

CDR3 sequence (DNA): TGTGCCTGCTTTCCTCCTATCATCTCTGGAAACACCATATATTTT. This sequence encodes CACFPPIISGNTIYF. This sequence joins TRBV30 and TRBJ1-3, with D unresolved. Looked up from germline, CDR1 is GTSNPN and CDR2 is SVGIG (reference sequence). This CDR3 comprises 15 residues. Between the trimmed V and J ends, which lost 6 bases and 0 bases, there was a span of 15 bases.

For the CDR3, the DNA is TGCGCCAGCAGCCCAGGACAGGGTGGGTTTCGGACTGAAGCTTTCTTT. Translating gives CASSPGQGGFRTEAFF. The V and J genes are TRBV5-1 and TRBJ1-1; 8 bases map to TRBD1. V was pared by 4 bases and J by 5 bases, with 13 bases of the junction left unmatched. The CDR3 runs to 16 residues. Germline V lookup: CDR1 SGHRS, CDR2 YFSETQ. Based on the CDR3 plus reference TRBV5-1 and TRBJ1-1, the full variable domain is KAGVTQTPRYLIKTRGQQVTLSCSPISGHRSVSWYQQTPGQGLQFLFEYFSETQRNKGNFPGRFSGRQFSNSRSEMNVSTLELGDSALYLCASSPGQGGFRTEAFFGQGTRLTVV.

In its sample, this clone was seen a few times. The rearrangement uses TRBV10-3 and TRBJ2-1; D is ambiguous. The CDR3 contains 15 residues. Germline CDR1 is ENHRY and CDR2 is SYGVKD. V was pared by 3 bases and J by 6 bases, with 15 bases between. CDR3 bases: TGTGCCATCAGTGACCTTGTTGTCAGTTCCAATGAGCAGTTCTTC. Protein product: CAISDLVVSSNEQFF.

The chain is built from TRBV7-2 and TRBJ1-5; 7 bases line up with TRBD1. Germline V gives CDR1 SGHTA, CDR2 FQGNSA. Trimming took 1 base from V and 3 from J; bases not matched to a gene: 12. The CDR3 covers 18 residues. The CDR3 here is CASSLGRGGRGTNQPQHF. CDR3 DNA sequence: TGTGCCAGCAGCTTAGGGCGGGGCGGCAGGGGGACCAATCAGCCCCAGCATTTT.

The J gene is TRBJ1-1, the V gene TRBV3-1 (or the pseudogene TRBV3-2); D call uncertain. The CDR3 length is 12 residues. Trimming removed 4 bases from V and 4 bases from J, with 7 bases in between. Germline lookup yields CDR1 LGHDT and CDR2 YNNKEL (reference sequence). CDR3 DNA sequence: TGTGCCAGCAGCCCGGGATTCACTGAAGCTTTCTTT. It specifies CASSPGFTEAFF.

V usage is TRBV5-6 and J usage is TRBJ1-2; TRBD1 agrees at 8 bases. The CDR3 contains 14 residues. V lost 4 bases and J lost 2; bases outside the gene matches: 4. CDR1 is SGHDT and CDR2 is YYEEEE in the germline V gene. CDR3 protein: CASSRTGRNYGYTF. CDR3 sequence (DNA): TGTGCCAGCAGCCGGACAGGGAGAAACTATGGCTACACCTTC.

CDR3 region: CASSQDSGSEETQYF. CDR3 bases: TGTGCCAGCAGCCAAGATTCGGGTTCAGAAGAGACCCAGTACTTC. The chain uses TRBV4-2 and TRBJ2-5; D unresolved. The V gene's germline CDR1 is LGHNA and CDR2 YNFKEQ. The CDR3 is 15 residues long. Trimming cost V 0 bases and J 3 bases, with 11 bases left between them.

The chain couples TRBV19 to TRBJ2-7, with 8 nucleotides matching TRBD2. V dropped 7 bases and J dropped 3; count of bases not matched to a gene: 11. Looked up from germline, CDR1 is LNHDA and CDR2 is SQIVND (reference sequence). The CDR3 consists of 15 residues. CDR3 loop: CASTPGGRGDYEQYF. The CDR3 region has the DNA TGTGCCAGTACCCCGGGGGGGAGGGGAGACTACGAGCAGTACTTC. Together with reference TRBV19 and TRBJ2-7, the CDR3 gives the full variable domain: DGGITQSPKYLFRKEGQNVTLSCEQNLNHDAMYWYRQDPGQGLRLIYYSQIVNDFQKGDIAEGYSVSREKKESFPLTVTSAQKNPTAFYLCASTPGGRGDYEQYFGPGTRLTVT.

The V call is TRBV18, the J call TRBJ2-5, with a weak D call TRBD2 (6 bases). This CDR3 is built from 14 residues. Germline V gene sequence: CDR1 KGHSH, CDR2 LQKENI. Between the trimmed V and J ends, which lost 0 bases and 2 bases, there was a span of 7 bases. CDR3 coding DNA: TGTGCCAGCTCACCACCCGGACTACAAGAGACCCAGTACTTC. It translates to CASSPPGLQETQYF.

In the case of this clone: This sample also contains other DNA sequences that code for the same CDR3. The chain employs TRBV2 and TRBJ1-2; D may be TRBD1 (5 bases). From germline, CDR1 is SNHLY and CDR2 FYNNEI. Trimming removed 6 bases at V and 4 bases at J, with 6 bases between. The CDR3 has 11 residues. The CDR3 DNA reads TGTGCCAGCAGCGACAGCTATGGCTACACCTTC. Its translation: CASSDSYGYTF.

This rearrangement joins TRBV3-1 (or the pseudogene TRBV3-2) to TRBJ2-7; 10 bases are a match to TRBD2. V gave up 4 bases and J gave up 7 bases; unmatched junction bases: 13. Germline V gene data show CDR1 as LGHDT and CDR2 as YNNKEL (reference sequence). This CDR3 is 16 amino acids long. DNA for the CDR3: TGTGCCAGCAGCCCAAGTGGTGGTAGCGGGAGGAAGGAGCAGTACTTC. As protein: CASSPSGGSGRKEQYF.

V usage is TRBV30 and J usage is TRBJ1-6; tentatively, D is TRBD1 (5 bases). The germline V gene encodes CDR1 GTSNPN and CDR2 SVGIG (reference sequence). With 2 bases removed from V and 14 bases from J, the gap between germline ends came to 10 bases. The CDR3 is 11 amino acids. The CDR3 is CAWSIRGTLHF. CDR3 bases: TGTGCCTGGAGTATTAGGGGAACCCTCCACTTT.

This clone turned up a few times. V and J are TRBV7-2 and TRBJ2-7; D is ambiguous. The CDR3 spans 13 residues. V dropped 0 bases and J dropped 1 base, with 4 bases sitting between them. Germline V CDR1 and CDR2: SGHTA, FQGNSA. The CDR3 loop is CASSLAQSYEQYF. CDR3 in DNA: TGTGCCAGCAGCTTAGCGCAGTCCTACGAGCAGTACTTC.

V usage is TRBV27 and J usage is TRBJ1-2, with TRBD1 as a possible D gene (6 bases). The germline gives CDR1 MNHEY, CDR2 SMNVEV (reference sequence). The V and J ends lost 8 bases and 8 bases respectively, with 27 bases between them. CDR3 size: 16 residues. The CDR3 DNA reads as TGTGCCAGCGCGGGGGGGGCAGTGGGGACTATGGGCGGCTACACCTTC. Protein: CASAGGAVGTMGGYTF.

This clone was observed a handful of times. V and J are TRBV28 and TRBJ2-7, with 9 positions matching TRBD2. Germline assignment: CDR1 MDHEN and CDR2 SYDVKM. V lost 6 bases, J lost 0 bases, and 3 bases stayed unmatched. CDR3 length equals 14 residues. The CDR3 DNA sequence: TGTGCCAGCAGGAGCGGGAGGTTCTCCTACGAGCAGTACTTC. Its translation: CASRSGRFSYEQYF.

The chain couples TRBV2 to TRBJ2-5, with 11 positions matching TRBD2. The CDR3 has 14 residues. Germline V CDR1 and CDR2: SNHLY, FYNNEI. The V segment lost 9 bases and the J segment 5 bases; nucleotides outside the gene matches: 8. CDR3 nucleotide sequence: TGTGCCAGTAGCGGGGGGGCCGGTAGGGAGACCCAGTACTTC. Translation: CASSGGAGRETQYF.

In this sample, this clone turned up once. The chain combines TRBV6-5 with TRBJ1-1, with D possibly matching TRBD1 (5 bases). V was clipped by 2 bases and J by 2 bases, with 9 bases between them. The CDR3 has 14 amino acids. The germline CDR1 and CDR2 sequences are MNHEY and SVGAGI. The CDR3: CASSYRGRNTEAFF. In nucleotides, the CDR3 is TGTGCCAGCAGTTACCGGGGGAGAAACACTGAAGCTTTCTTT.